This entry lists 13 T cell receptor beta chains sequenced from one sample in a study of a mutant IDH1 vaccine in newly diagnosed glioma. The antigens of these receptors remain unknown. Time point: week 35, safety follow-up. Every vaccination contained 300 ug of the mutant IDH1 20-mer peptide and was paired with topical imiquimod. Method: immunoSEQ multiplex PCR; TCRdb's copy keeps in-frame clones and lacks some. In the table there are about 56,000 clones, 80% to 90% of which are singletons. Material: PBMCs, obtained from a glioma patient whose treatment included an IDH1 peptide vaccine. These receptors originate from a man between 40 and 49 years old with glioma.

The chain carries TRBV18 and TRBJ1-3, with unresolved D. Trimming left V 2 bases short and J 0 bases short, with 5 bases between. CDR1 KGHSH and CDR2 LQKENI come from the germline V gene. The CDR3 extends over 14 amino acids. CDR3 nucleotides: TGTGCCAGCTCACCAGCTAGCTCTGGAAACACCATATATTTT. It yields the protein CASSPASSGNTIYF.

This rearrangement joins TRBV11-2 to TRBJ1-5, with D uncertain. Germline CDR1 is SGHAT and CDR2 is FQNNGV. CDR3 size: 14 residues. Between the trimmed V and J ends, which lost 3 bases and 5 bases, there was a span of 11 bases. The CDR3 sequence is CASSFGDRDQPQHF. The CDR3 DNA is TGTGCCAGCAGCTTCGGTGACCGGGATCAGCCCCAGCATTTT.

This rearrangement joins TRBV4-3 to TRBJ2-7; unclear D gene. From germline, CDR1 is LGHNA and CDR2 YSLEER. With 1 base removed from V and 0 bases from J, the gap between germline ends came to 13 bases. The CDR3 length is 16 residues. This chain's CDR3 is CASSQGVGKSSYEQYF. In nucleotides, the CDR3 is TGCGCCAGCAGCCAAGGGGTAGGGAAGAGCTCCTACGAGCAGTACTTC.

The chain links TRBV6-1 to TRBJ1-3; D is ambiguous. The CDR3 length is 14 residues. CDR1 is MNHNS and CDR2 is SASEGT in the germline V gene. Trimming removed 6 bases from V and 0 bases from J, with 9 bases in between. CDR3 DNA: TGTGCCAGCAGGCTGGCGACCTCTGGAAACACCATATATTTT. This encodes CASRLATSGNTIYF.

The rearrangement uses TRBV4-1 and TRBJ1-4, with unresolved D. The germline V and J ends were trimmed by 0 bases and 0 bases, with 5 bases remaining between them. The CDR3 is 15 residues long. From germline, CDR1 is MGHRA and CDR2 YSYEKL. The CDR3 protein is CASSQESPTNEKLFF. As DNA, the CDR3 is TGCGCCAGCAGCCAAGAGTCCCCAACTAATGAAAAACTGTTTTTT.

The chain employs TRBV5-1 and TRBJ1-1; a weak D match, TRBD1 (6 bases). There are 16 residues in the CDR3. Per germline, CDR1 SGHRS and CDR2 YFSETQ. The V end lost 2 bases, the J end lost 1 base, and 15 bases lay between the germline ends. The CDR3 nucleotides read TGCGCCAGCAGCTTTTTCTCACAGGGAGCGAACACTGAAGCTTTCTTT. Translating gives CASSFFSQGANTEAFF. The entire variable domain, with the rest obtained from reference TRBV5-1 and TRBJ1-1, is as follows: KAGVTQTPRYLIKTRGQQVTLSCSPISGHRSVSWYQQTPGQGLQFLFEYFSETQRNKGNFPGRFSGRQFSNSRSEMNVSTLELGDSALYLCASSFFSQGANTEAFFGQGTRLTVV.

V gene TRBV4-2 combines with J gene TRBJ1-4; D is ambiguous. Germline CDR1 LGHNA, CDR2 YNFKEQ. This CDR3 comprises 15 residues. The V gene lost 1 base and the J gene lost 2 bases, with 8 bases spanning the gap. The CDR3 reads CASSQGSTTNEKLFF. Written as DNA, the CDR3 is TGTGCCAGCAGCCAAGGGTCAACCACTAATGAAAAACTGTTTTTT.

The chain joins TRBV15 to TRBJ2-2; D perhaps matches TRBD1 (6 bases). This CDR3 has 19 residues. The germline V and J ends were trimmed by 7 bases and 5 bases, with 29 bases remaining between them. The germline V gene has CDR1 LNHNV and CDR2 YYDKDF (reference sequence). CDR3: CATTSEELGYIRGTGELFF. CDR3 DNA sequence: TGTGCCACCACCTCCGAGGAACTAGGGTACATCAGGGGTACCGGGGAGCTGTTTTTT.

The CDR3 DNA follows: TGTGCCAGCAGCTTGGAAGCGGGGCGGATCTACGAGCAGTACTTC. The encoded protein is CASSLEAGRIYEQYF. J is TRBJ2-7 and V is TRBV7-6, with TRBD2 matching 7 bases. The CDR3 is 15 amino acids. CDR1 is SGHVS, CDR2 FNYEAQ, per germline. The J segment lost 3 bases and the V segment lost 3 bases, leaving 8 bases of the junction unmatched.

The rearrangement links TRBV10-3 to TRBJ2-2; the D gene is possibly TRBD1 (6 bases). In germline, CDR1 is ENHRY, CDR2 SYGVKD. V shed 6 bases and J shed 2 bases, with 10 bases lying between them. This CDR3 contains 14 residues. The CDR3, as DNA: TGTGCCATCAGGCTACAGGGAAACACCGGGGAGCTGTTTTTT. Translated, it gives CAIRLQGNTGELFF.

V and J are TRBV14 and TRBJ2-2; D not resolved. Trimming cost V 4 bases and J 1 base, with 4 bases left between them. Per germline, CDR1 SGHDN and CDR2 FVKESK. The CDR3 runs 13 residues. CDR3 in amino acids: CASSRQNTGELFF. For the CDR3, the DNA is TGTGCCAGCAGCCGTCAGAACACCGGGGAGCTGTTTTTT.

The CDR3 protein is CASSVWDRVNEQYF. In DNA, the CDR3 is TGTGCCAGCAGCGTGTGGGACAGGGTGAACGAGCAGTACTTC. The chain employs TRBV7-6 and TRBJ2-7, with TRBD1 matching 9 bases. CDR1 is SGHVS, CDR2 FNYEAQ, per germline. J lost 5 bases, V lost 5 bases, and 7 bases had no gene match. The CDR3 runs 14 residues.

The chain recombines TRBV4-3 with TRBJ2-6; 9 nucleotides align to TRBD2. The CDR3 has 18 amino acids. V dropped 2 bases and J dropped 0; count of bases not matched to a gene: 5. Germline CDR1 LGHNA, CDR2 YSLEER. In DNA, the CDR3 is TGCGCCAGCAGCCAACGACTAGCGGAGCTCTCTGGGGCCAACGTCCTGACTTTC. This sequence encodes CASSQRLAELSGANVLTF.